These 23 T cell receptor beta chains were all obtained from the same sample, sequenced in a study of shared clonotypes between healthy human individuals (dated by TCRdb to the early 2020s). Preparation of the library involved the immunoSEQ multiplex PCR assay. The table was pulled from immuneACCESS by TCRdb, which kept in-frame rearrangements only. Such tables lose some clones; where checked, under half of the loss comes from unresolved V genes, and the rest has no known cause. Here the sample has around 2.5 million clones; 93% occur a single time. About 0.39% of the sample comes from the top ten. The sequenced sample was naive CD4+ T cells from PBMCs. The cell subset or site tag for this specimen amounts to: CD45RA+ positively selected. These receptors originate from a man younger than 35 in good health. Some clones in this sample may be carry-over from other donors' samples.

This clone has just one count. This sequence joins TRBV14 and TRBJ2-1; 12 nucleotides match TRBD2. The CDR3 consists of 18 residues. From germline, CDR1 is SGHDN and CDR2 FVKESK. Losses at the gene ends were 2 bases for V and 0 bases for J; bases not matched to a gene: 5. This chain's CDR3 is CASSQSRLAGVSYNEQFF. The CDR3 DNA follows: TGTGCCAGCAGCCAATCACGACTAGCGGGAGTCTCCTACAATGAGCAGTTCTTC.

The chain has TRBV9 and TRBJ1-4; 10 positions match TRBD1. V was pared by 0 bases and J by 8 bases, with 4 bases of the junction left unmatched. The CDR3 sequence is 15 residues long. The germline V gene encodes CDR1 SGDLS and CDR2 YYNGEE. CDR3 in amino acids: CASSVDGTGEEKLFF. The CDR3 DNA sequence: TGTGCCAGCAGCGTAGACGGGACAGGGGAGGAAAAACTGTTTTTT.

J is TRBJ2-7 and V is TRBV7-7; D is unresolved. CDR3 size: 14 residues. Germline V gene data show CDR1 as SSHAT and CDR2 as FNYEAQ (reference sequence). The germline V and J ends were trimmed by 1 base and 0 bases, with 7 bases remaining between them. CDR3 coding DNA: TGTGCCAGCAGCTTAGAAGCTAGCTCCTACGAGCAGTACTTC. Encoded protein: CASSLEASSYEQYF.

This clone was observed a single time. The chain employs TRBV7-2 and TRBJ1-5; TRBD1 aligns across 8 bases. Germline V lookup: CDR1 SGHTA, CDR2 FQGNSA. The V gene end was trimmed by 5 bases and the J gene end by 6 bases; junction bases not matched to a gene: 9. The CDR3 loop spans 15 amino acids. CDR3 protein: CASSLLRGLGQPQHF. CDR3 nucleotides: TGTGCCAGCAGCCTCCTCAGGGGGCTAGGTCAGCCCCAGCATTTT.

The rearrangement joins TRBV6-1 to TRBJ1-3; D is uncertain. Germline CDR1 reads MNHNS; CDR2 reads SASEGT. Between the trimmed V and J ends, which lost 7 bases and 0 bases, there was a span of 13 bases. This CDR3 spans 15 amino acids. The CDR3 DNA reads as TGTGCCAGCAACAAACAGCGACTCTCTGGAAACACCATATATTTT. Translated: CASNKQRLSGNTIYF.

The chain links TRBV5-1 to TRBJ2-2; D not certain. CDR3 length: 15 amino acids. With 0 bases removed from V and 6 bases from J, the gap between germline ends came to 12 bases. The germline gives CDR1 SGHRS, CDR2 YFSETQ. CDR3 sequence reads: CASSLAPVGPGELFF. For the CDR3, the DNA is TGCGCCAGCAGCTTGGCCCCCGTAGGGCCCGGGGAGCTGTTTTTT.

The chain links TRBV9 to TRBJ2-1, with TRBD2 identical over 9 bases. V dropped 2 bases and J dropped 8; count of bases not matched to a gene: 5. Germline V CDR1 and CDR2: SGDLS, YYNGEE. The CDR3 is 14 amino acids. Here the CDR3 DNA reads TGTGCCAGCAGCGTTGTAGCGGGAGTGGATGAGCAGTTCTTC. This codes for CASSVVAGVDEQFF.

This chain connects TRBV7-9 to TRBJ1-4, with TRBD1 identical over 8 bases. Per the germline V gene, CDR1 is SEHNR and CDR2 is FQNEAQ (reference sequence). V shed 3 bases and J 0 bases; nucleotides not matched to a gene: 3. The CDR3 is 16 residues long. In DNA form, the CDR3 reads TGTGCCAGCAGCTTGGCAGGGGGCCCAACTAATGAAAAACTGTTTTTT. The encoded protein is CASSLAGGPTNEKLFF.

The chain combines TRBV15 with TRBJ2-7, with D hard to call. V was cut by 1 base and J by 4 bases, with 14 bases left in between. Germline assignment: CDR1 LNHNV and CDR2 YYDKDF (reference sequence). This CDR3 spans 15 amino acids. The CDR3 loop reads CATSRGGSIKYEQYF. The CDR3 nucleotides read TGTGCCACCAGCAGAGGTGGGTCAATAAAGTACGAGCAGTACTTC.

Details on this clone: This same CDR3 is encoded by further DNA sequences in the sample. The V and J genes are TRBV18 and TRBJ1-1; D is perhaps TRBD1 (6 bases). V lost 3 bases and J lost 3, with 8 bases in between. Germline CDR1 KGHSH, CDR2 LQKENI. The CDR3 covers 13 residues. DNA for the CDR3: TGTGCCAGCTCACCCAGACAGGACACTGAAGCTTTCTTT. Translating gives CASSPRQDTEAFF.

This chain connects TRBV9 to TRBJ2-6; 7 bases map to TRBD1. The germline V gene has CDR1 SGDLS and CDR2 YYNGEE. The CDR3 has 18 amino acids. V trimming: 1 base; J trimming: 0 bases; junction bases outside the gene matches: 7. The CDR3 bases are TGTGCCAGCAGCGTAAGCTGGACAGGACCCTCTGGGGCCAACGTCCTGACTTTC. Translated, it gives CASSVSWTGPSGANVLTF. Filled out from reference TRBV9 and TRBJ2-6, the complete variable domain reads DSGVTQTPKHLITATGQRVTLRCSPRSGDLSVYWYQQSLDQGLQFLIQYYNGEERAKGNILERFSAQQFPDLHSELNLSSLELGDSALYFCASSVSWTGPSGANVLTFGAGSRLTVL.

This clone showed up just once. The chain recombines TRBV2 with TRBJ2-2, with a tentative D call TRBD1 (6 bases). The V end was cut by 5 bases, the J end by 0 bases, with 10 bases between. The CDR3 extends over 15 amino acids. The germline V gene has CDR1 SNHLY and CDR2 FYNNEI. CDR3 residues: CASSRRQANTGELFF. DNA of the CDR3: TGTGCCAGCAGTCGTCGACAGGCGAACACCGGGGAGCTGTTTTTT.

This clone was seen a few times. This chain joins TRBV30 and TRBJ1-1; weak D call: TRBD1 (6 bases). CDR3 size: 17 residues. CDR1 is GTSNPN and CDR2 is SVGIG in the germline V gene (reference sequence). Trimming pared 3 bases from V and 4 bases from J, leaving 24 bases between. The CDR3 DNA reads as TGTGCCTGGAGACTGTACAGGGTTTACTCTAATCGCACTGAAGCTTTCTTT. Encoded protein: CAWRLYRVYSNRTEAFF.

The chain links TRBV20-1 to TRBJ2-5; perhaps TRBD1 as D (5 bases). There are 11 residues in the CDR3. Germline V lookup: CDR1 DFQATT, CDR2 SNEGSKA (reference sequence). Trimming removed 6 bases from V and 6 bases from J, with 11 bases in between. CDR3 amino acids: CSAETGKTQYF. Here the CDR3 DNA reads TGCAGTGCGGAAACAGGAAAGACCCAGTACTTC.

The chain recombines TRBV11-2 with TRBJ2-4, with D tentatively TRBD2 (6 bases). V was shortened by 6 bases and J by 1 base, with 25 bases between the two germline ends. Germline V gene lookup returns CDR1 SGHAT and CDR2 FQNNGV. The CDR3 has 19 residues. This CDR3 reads CASSLIRTIVRGAKNIQYF. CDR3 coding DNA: TGTGCCAGCAGTTTGATCCGGACTATCGTACGGGGGGCCAAAAACATTCAGTACTTC.

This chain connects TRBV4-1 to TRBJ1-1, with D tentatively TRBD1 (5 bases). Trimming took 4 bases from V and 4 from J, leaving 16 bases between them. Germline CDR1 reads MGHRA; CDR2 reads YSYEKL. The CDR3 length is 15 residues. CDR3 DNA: TGCGCCAGCAGCCGAACACAGGCGATGTTCACTGAAGCTTTCTTT. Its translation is CASSRTQAMFTEAFF.

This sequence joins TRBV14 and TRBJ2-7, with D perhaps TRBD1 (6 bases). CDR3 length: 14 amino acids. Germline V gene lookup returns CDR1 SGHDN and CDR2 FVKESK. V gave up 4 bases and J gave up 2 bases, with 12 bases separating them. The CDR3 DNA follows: TGTGCCAGCAGCCCAGCCAGGGGCCCCTACGAGCAGTACTTC. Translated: CASSPARGPYEQYF.

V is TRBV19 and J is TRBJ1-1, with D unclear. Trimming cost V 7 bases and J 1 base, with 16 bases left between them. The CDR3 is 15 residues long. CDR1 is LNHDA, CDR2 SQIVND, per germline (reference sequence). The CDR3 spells CASTDWREGNTEAFF. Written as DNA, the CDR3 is TGTGCCAGTACCGATTGGAGGGAGGGGAACACTGAAGCTTTCTTT.

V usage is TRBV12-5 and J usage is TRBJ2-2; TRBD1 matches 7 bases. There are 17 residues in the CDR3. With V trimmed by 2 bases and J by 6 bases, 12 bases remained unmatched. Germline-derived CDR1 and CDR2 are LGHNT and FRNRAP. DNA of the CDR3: TGTGCTAGTGGTTTGCCTAGGGGGCCCGGTGGTCCCGGGGAGCTGTTTTTT. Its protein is CASGLPRGPGGPGELFF.

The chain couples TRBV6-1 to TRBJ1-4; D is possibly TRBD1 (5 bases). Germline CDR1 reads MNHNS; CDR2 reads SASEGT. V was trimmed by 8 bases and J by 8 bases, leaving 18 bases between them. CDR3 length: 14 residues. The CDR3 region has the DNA TGTGCCAGCGCTACCCCTGGGACGGTCGAAAAACTGTTTTTT. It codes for CASATPGTVEKLFF.

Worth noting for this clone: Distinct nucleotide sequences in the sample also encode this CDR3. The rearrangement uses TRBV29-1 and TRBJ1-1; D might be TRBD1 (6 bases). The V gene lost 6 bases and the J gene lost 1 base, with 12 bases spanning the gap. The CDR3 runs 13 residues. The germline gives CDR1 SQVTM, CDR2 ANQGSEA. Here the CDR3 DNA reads TGCAGCGTCTCACAGGGAACGAACACTGAAGCTTTCTTT. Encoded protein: CSVSQGTNTEAFF.

The CDR3 DNA follows: TGTGCCAGCTCAGCTACCGGGACAGGGTTTAATCAGCCCCAGCATTTT. This translates into CASSATGTGFNQPQHF. The chain recombines TRBV18 with TRBJ1-5; TRBD1 matches 9 bases. The CDR3 is 16 amino acids. Trimming cost V 5 bases and J 4 bases; bases outside gene matches: 9. Per the germline V gene, CDR1 is KGHSH and CDR2 is LQKENI.

CDR3 DNA sequence: TGTGCCAGCAGCCGGTTTCCAGGGGGTAAATTCGCAGATACGCAGTATTTT. It translates to CASSRFPGGKFADTQYF. V gene TRBV11-1 combines with J gene TRBJ2-3; 7 bases agree with TRBD1. Looked up from germline, CDR1 is SGHAT and CDR2 is FQDESV (reference sequence). After removal of 5 bases from V and 4 bases from J, the junction contained 15 bases not matched to a gene. The CDR3 consists of 17 residues.